These 8 T cell receptor beta chains were all obtained from the same sample, sequenced in a study of vaccination and CD4 T cells after COVID-19. Their antigens remain unidentified. As for treatment: 10-day PBMC culture with coronavirus spike peptide pools or control peptides (ViraFEST assay). Cultured CD4+ T-cell DNA underwent Oncomine TCR Beta short-read sequencing. TCRdb reprocessed the PCR reads with MiXCR, giving one entry per CDR3 protein. The data show over 10,000 distinct CDR3 sequences, 58% seen once. This specimen was cultured CD4+ T cells from blood, taken after SARS-CoV-2 vaccination. The origin of the receptors is a human donor with COVID-19.

This clonotype turned up a few times. This chain joins TRBV20-1 and TRBJ1-6; tentatively, D is TRBD1 (6 bases). The CDR3 is made up of 12 amino acids. V lost 3 bases, J lost 7 bases, and 7 bases lay in between. Germline CDR1 DFQATT, CDR2 SNEGSKA (reference sequence). For the CDR3, the DNA is TGCAGTGCTAGTCAGGGGAATTCACCCCTCCACTTT. Amino acid sequence: CSASQGNSPLHF.

J is TRBJ1-1 and V is TRBV7-9, with D unresolved. The germline V gene encodes CDR1 SEHNR and CDR2 FQNEAQ (reference sequence). V gave up 5 bases and J gave up 1 base, with 14 bases separating them. This CDR3 comprises 15 residues. CDR3 in DNA: TGTGCCAGCAGCGCCGATGGGTTGGGGAACACTGAAGCTTTCTTT. Its translation is CASSADGLGNTEAFF.

V and J are TRBV28 and TRBJ1-2, with a weak D call TRBD1 (6 bases). This CDR3 is built from 16 residues. Germline V gene lookup returns CDR1 MDHEN and CDR2 SYDVKM. V gave up 7 bases and J gave up 8 bases, with 26 bases separating them. Here the CDR3 DNA reads TGTGCCAGCATGCCCACCCTGGGCCTAAACAGGGCGGGCTACACCTTC. It is translated as CASMPTLGLNRAGYTF.

This clonotype was counted a few times. This chain uses TRBV20-1 with TRBJ2-4; 7 bases map to TRBD1. J was trimmed by 2 bases and V by 4 bases; bases with no gene match: 5. Germline V gene sequence: CDR1 DFQATT, CDR2 SNEGSKA (reference sequence). The CDR3 consists of 14 residues. DNA of the CDR3: TGCAGTGCTAACAATAGGGGGCCCAAAAACATTCAGTACTTC. This codes for CSANNRGPKNIQYF.

This clonotype has more than one count but fewer than ten. The CDR3 DNA reads TGTGCCACCTCCCCCGGGGGCTACGAGCAGTACTTC. This encodes CATSPGGYEQYF. The chain employs TRBV2 and TRBJ2-7, with D maybe TRBD2 (6 bases). Germline loops: CDR1 SNHLY, CDR2 FYNNEI. V dropped 10 bases and J dropped 3 bases, with 13 bases sitting between them. This CDR3 has 12 amino acids.

The V gene is TRBV2, the J gene TRBJ2-5, with D perhaps matching TRBD1 or TRBD2 (5 bases each). CDR1 SNHLY and CDR2 FYNNEI come from the germline V gene. The CDR3 sequence is 16 residues long. With 5 bases removed from V and 5 bases from J, the gap between germline ends came to 21 bases. CDR3 residues: CASSLYAGTAGETQYF. The CDR3 DNA follows: TGTGCCAGCAGTCTTTACGCCGGGACCGCCGGCGAGACCCAGTACTTC.

This clonotype appeared a few times. The CDR3 sequence is CASCRGPGNTIYF. CDR3 nucleotides: TGTGCCAGCTGCAGGGGGCCTGGAAACACCATATATTTT. V gene TRBV6-1 combines with J gene TRBJ1-3; TRBD1 aligns across 8 bases. The CDR3 consists of 13 residues. CDR1 MNHNS and CDR2 SASEGT come from the germline V gene. Trimming cost V 8 bases and J 2 bases; bases outside gene matches: 2.

This chain links TRBV19 with TRBJ2-5; 15 positions match TRBD2. The junction had 9 bases not matched to a gene; V was cut back by 5 bases and J by 5 bases. Germline values: CDR1 LNHDA, CDR2 SQIVND (reference sequence). This CDR3 has 17 amino acids. CDR3 residues: CASSSRTSGGVGETQYF. The CDR3 DNA reads TGTGCCAGTAGTTCCCGGACTAGCGGGGGGGTGGGGGAGACCCAGTACTTC.